This T cell receptor beta chain was sequenced for a study of blood T cell repertoires in COVID-19. Study at large: The origin of the acute and convalescent COVID-19 samples was the United States, Italy and Spain.

CDR1 is SEHNR, CDR2 FQNEAQ, per germline (reference sequence). Trimming shortened V by 9 bases and J by 6 bases, and 9 bases separated the two germline ends. CDR3 length: 12 residues. Original data processing: Estimation of nucleated cell counts was performed using reference gene primer amplification. Profiled with immunoSEQ multiplex PCR; TCRdb holds only in-frame clones, not every one. The V and J calls and clone size come from that table; D and trimming were worked out from the DNA. The sample includes about 53,000 clones, roughly four fifths of them seen just once. This clone appeared a few times.

The source is a human donor in a cohort sampled during active COVID-19. The sequenced sample was peripheral blood. V gene TRBV7-9 combines with J gene TRBJ1-6; D is undetermined. CDR3 in amino acids: CASTRSNSPLHF. CDR3 DNA: TGTGCCAGTACGAGGAGTAATTCACCCCTCCACTTT.